This entry is about one T cell receptor (beta chain). Its cognate antigen is unknown. This sample was included in a study of cytomegalovirus exposure and HLA in healthy donors. This CDR3 region has 14 residues. The ends were cut back, 6 bases at V and 4 bases at J, with 13 bases in the middle. Germline V lookup: CDR1 WSHSY, CDR2 SAAADI. A multiplex PCR was run with 60 Vbeta primers and 13 Jbeta primers. Assay: immunoSEQ multiplex PCR; the TCRdb copy retains only in-frame clones and omits some. Here the sample spans 85,000 to 120,000 clones, around 80% being singletons. Overall study results and limits: Associated with cytomegalovirus, according to the listing, were 150 to 200 TCR beta chains. CMV serostatus was the only immune exposure information that was available. According to a later analysis, most TCR beta chains associated with CMV appeared HLA-restricted. Sequencing depth roughly uniform across donors was assumed in presence/absence analyses.

This sequence was found in a middle-aged man in good health and CMV-seronegative. Sequenced input: PBMCs. The chain carries TRBV10-2 and TRBJ1-3; weak D call: TRBD1 (5 bases). The CDR3 spells CASRGRDSGNTIYF. In DNA, the CDR3 is TGCGCCAGCAGGGGACGGGACTCGGGAAACACCATATATTTT.